A selection of T cell receptor beta chains follows, all from one sample in a study of T-cell memory formation after mild COVID-19. Using its own MiXCR run on the 5' RACE reads, TCRdb lists one record per CDR3 protein. The profile shows 4,000 or so distinct CDR3 sequences, about a sixth of them singletons. Sequences were obtained from PBMCs or a T cell subset sorted from them (not recorded which). The receptors were gathered from an adult who had mild COVID-19 (a few samples of this study predate the infection). Cell type and time point are not known. Both conserved end residues are part of each CDR3. Each record gives: clone size, J gene, V gene, D gene, CDR3 protein, CDR3 DNA. D genes are given only for firm matches. Clone sizes are given selectively: once, few, many, or a class where the clone is expanded.

>medium-sized|TRBJ2-1|TRBV27|TRBD2
CASAGGLAGGQFF
TGTGCCAGCGCCGGAGGGTTAGCGGGGGGGCAGTTCTTC
>once|TRBJ2-1|TRBV29-1|TRBD2
CSVKWGLAGYEQFF
TGCAGCGTCAAGTGGGGACTAGCGGGGTATGAGCAGTTCTTC
>medium-sized|TRBJ1-5|TRBV20-1|TRBD1
CSARGRTGGRSNQPQHF
TGCAGTGCTAGAGGCAGGACAGGGGGGAGGTCAAATCAGCCCCAGCATTTT
>medium-sized|TRBJ2-5|TRBV12-3/TRBV12-4|.
CASSLDSETQYF
TGTGCCAGCAGTTTGGACTCCGAGACCCAGTACTTC
>.|TRBJ2-1|TRBV5-8|TRBD1
CASSPFAGQVYNEQFF
TGTGCCAGCAGCCCTTTTGCGGGACAGGTCTACAATGAGCAGTTCTTC
>medium-sized|TRBJ2-3|TRBV7-3|TRBD1
CATKGARDRGTTDTQYF
TGTGCCACCAAGGGAGCCCGGGACAGGGGGACCACAGATACGCAGTATTTT
>medium-sized|TRBJ2-5|TRBV7-6|TRBD1
CASSSQPSTGYKETQYF
TGTGCCAGCAGCTCCCAACCCTCGACAGGGTATAAGGAGACCCAGTACTTC
>medium-sized|TRBJ2-6|TRBV28|.
CASSFLGSGANVLTF
TGTGCCAGCAGTTTTTTGGGTTCTGGGGCCAACGTCCTGACTTTC
>medium-sized|TRBJ2-6|TRBV6-4|TRBD1
CASSDSTGAGANVLTF
TGTGCCAGCAGTGACTCGACAGGGGCTGGGGCCAACGTCCTGACTTTC
>medium-sized|TRBJ2-7|TRBV2|.
CASSAYEQYF
TGTGCCAGCAGTGCCTACGAGCAGTACTTC
>medium-sized|TRBJ2-5|TRBV6-6|TRBD2
CASSYILAGGAAQYF
TGTGCCAGCAGTTACATACTAGCGGGGGGGGCGGCCCAGTACTTC
>medium-sized|TRBJ2-5|TRBV15|.
CATSRDRRPQETQYF
TGTGCCACCAGCAGAGATCGGCGGCCCCAAGAGACCCAGTACTTC
>medium-sized|TRBJ2-1|TRBV12-3/TRBV12-4|TRBD2
CASSFSSGGLSSYNEQFF
TGTGCCAGCAGTTTCTCTAGCGGGGGCCTGAGCTCCTACAATGAGCAGTTCTTC
>medium-sized|TRBJ2-2|TRBV3-1|.
CASSQLLGELFF
TGTGCCAGCAGCCAATTGCTCGGGGAGCTGTTTTTT
>many|TRBJ1-2|TRBV4-3|.
CASSRRADSNYGYTF
TGCGCCAGCAGCAGACGAGCAGACAGCAACTATGGCTACACCTTC
>medium-sized|TRBJ2-3|TRBV7-6|.
CASSLEVVADTQYF
TGTGCCAGCAGCTTAGAGGTAGTTGCAGATACGCAGTATTTT
>.|TRBJ1-1|TRBV18|TRBD1
CASSPLDRGFTEAFF
TGTGCCAGCTCACCACTCGACAGGGGGTTCACTGAAGCTTTCTTT
>medium-sized|TRBJ2-7|TRBV27|.
CASKTGTLAYEQYF
TGTGCCAGCAAAACCGGGACGCTGGCCTACGAGCAGTACTTC
>many|TRBJ2-7|TRBV6-5|.
CASSYYSNYEQYF
TGTGCCAGCAGTTATTACAGTAACTACGAGCAGTACTTC
>.|TRBJ2-3|TRBV28|TRBD2
CASRTSGRAPDTQYF
TGTGCCAGCAGAACTAGCGGGAGGGCCCCAGATACGCAGTATTTT
>medium-sized|TRBJ2-7|TRBV6-6|TRBD1
CASSSYDRGNEQYF
TGTGCCAGCAGCTCCTACGACAGGGGCAACGAGCAGTACTTC
>.|TRBJ2-3|TRBV10-3|.
CASAVWGPDTQYF
TGTGCCTCCGCGGTGTGGGGTCCAGATACGCAGTATTTT
>medium-sized|TRBJ1-5|TRBV6-2/TRBV6-3|.
CASSPGRFSNQPQHF
TGTGCCAGCAGTCCCGGACGGTTTAGCAATCAGCCCCAGCATTTT
>medium-sized|TRBJ1-4|TRBV6-2/TRBV6-3|.
CASSPDGNEKLFF
TGTGCCAGCAGTCCCGACGGAAATGAAAAACTGTTTTTT
>medium-sized|TRBJ1-2|TRBV5-1|.
CASSLVSTGPFYGYTF
TGCGCCAGCAGCCTTGTTAGTACAGGCCCTTTCTATGGCTACACCTTC
>medium-sized|TRBJ2-2|TRBV6-2/TRBV6-3|.
CASSPLGPAGELFF
TGTGCCAGCAGTCCGCTTGGTCCCGCCGGGGAGCTGTTTTTT
>many|TRBJ1-5|TRBV27|.
CASSTAGNQPQHF
TGTGCCAGCAGTACGGCAGGCAATCAGCCCCAGCATTTT
>.|TRBJ2-7|TRBV5-1|TRBD2
CASSPPTSGGFSYEQYF
TGCGCCAGCAGCCCACCTACTAGCGGGGGCTTCTCCTACGAGCAGTACTTC
>.|TRBJ1-1|TRBV3-1|TRBD1
CASSPGDRDTEAFF
TGTGCCAGCAGCCCAGGGGACAGGGACACTGAAGCTTTCTTT
>medium-sized|TRBJ1-1|TRBV6-5|TRBD1
CASRLTGATNTEAFF
TGTGCCAGCAGGCTGACAGGGGCCACGAACACTGAAGCTTTCTTT